The clone carrying this T cell receptor beta chain was counted ten times or more. Its antigen is undetermined. V was cut by 1 base and J by 0 bases, with 8 bases left in between. Germline V gene data show CDR1 as MRHNA and CDR2 as SNTAGT. The CDR3 consists of 15 residues. TCRdb redid the calling of the reads with MiXCR, one entry per CDR3 protein. The data show 310,000 or so distinct CDR3 sequences, around 10% seen once. The entry originates in a study of T cell repertoires in cytomegalovirus infection. Study outcomes and limitations: What dominated the ex vivo response were HLA-C-restricted CMV-specific TCR beta clonotypes.

The receptor was derived from a human donor in good health (CMV status not recorded). Some clones in this sample may be carry-over from other donors' samples. The sequenced sample was PBMCs. This chain joins TRBV6-4 and TRBJ2-3, with D unclear. The CDR3 spells CASSDLVSSTDTQYF. CDR3 nucleotide sequence: TGTGCCAGCAGTGACTTGGTTTCTAGCACAGATACGCAGTATTTT.